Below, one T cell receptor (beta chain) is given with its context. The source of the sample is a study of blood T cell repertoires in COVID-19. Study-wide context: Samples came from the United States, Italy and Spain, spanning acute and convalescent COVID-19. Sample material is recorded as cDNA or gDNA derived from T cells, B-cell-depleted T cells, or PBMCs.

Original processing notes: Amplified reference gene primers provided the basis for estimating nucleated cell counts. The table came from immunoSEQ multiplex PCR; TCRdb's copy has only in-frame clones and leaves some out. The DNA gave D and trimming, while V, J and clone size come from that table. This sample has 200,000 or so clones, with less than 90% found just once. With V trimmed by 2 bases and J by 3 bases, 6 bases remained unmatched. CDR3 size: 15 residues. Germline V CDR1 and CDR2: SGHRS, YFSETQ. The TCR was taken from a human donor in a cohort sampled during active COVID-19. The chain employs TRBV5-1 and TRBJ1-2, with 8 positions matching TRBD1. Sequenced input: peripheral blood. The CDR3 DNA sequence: TGCGCCAGCAGCTTTTCCCAGGGGGCAGACTATGGCTACACCTTC. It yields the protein CASSFSQGADYGYTF.